This TCR beta chain is from a study of early T cells in non-severe SARS-CoV-2 infection. MiXCR, applied by TCRdb to the 5' RACE reads, yields one record per CDR3 protein. The sample includes roughly 120,000 distinct CDR3 sequences, around an eighth seen only once; the top ten take approximately 4%. This CDR3 has 13 amino acids. Germline V gene lookup returns CDR1 MNHEY and CDR2 SVGAGI. Trimming pared 4 bases from V and 9 bases from J, leaving 10 bases between. This TCR derives from an adult who was a healthcare worker with PCR-confirmed SARS-CoV-2 infection or an uninfected control (not recorded which). The J gene is TRBJ1-6, the V gene TRBV6-5, with D unresolved. The input for sequencing was whole blood, taken at baseline. The CDR3 coding sequence is TGTGCCAGCAGTTTGCGGGAGCGTTCACCCCTCCACTTT. Its protein product is CASSLRERSPLHF.